This is a list of T cell receptor beta chains from one sample in a study of resident and recirculating memory T cells in vitiligo. TCRdb keeps only in-frame clones here, not all; method: immunoSEQ multiplex PCR. This sample has around 70,000 clones, with approximately 91% found just once. The sequenced material came from blood. Receptors were obtained from a male donor with vitiligo. Each CDR3 is given with its conserved first and last residue. A D gene is named only where the DNA matches it firmly. The size field is filled for only some rows; it gives once, few, many or a size class.

size | D | J | V | CDR3 | DNA
- | - | TRBJ2-5 | TRBV19 | CASSTEGPSQETQYF | TGTGCCAGTAGTACGGAGGGCCCCTCACAAGAGACCCAGTACTTC
- | TRBD1 | TRBJ1-1 | TRBV27 | CASSLSAGGGTEAFF | TGTGCCAGCAGTTTATCGGCAGGGGGTGGAACTGAAGCTTTCTTT
- | - | TRBJ1-2 | TRBV6-5 | CASSYLGREFGGYTF | TGTGCCAGCAGTTACCTGGGACGGGAGTTTGGCGGCTACACCTTC
- | - | TRBJ1-1 | TRBV7-8 | CASSLREGVNTEAFF | TGTGCCAGCAGCTTGAGGGAAGGAGTGAACACTGAAGCTTTCTTT
- | - | TRBJ1-4 | TRBV2 | CASSETATNEKLFF | TGTGCCAGCAGTGAGACAGCAACTAATGAAAAACTGTTTTTT
few | TRBD1 | TRBJ2-1 | TRBV7-2 | CASSPLGTGVRDEQFF | TGTGCCAGCAGCCCGCTAGGGACAGGGGTTAGGGATGAGCAGTTCTTC
- | - | TRBJ1-1 | TRBV9 | CASSSPFNTEAFF | TGTGCCAGCAGCTCCCCGTTTAACACTGAAGCTTTCTTT
- | TRBD1 | TRBJ1-2 | TRBV30 | CAWYDRADRGYTF | TGTGCCTGGTACGACCGGGCGGACAGGGGCTACACCTTC
- | TRBD1 | TRBJ2-1 | TRBV9 | CASSVTGADNEQFF | TGTGCCAGCAGCGTTACAGGGGCCGACAATGAGCAGTTCTTC
- | TRBD1 | TRBJ1-2 | TRBV4-3 | CASSQEAGTGRDYGYTF | TGCGCCAGCAGCCAAGAGGCGGGGACAGGGCGGGACTATGGCTACACCTTC
- | - | TRBJ1-1 | TRBV27 | CASSLTVNTEAFF | TGTGCCAGCAGTTTAACGGTGAACACTGAAGCTTTCTTT
- | - | TRBJ2-7 | TRBV27 | CASSLGLRSSYEQYF | TGTGCCAGCAGTCTGGGACTCAGAAGCTCCTACGAGCAGTACTTC
- | TRBD1 | TRBJ2-7 | TRBV14 | CASSQEVATGHEQYF | TGTGCCAGCAGCCAAGAAGTCGCGACAGGGCACGAGCAGTACTTC
- | - | TRBJ2-1 | TRBV6-5 | CASSTSNEQFF | TGTGCCAGCAGCACTAGCAATGAGCAGTTCTTC
- | TRBD1 | TRBJ1-2 | TRBV19 | CASTPRDREGYTF | TGTGCCAGCACCCCCCGGGACAGGGAAGGCTACACCTTC
- | TRBD1 | TRBJ1-5 | TRBV7-2 | CASSSDRGRNQPQHF | TGTGCCAGCAGCTCAGACAGGGGACGTAATCAGCCCCAGCATTTT
- | - | TRBJ2-5 | TRBV5-1 | CASSLSGGETQYF | TGCGCCAGCAGCTTGTCAGGGGGGGAGACCCAGTACTTC
- | - | TRBJ2-1 | TRBV9 | CASSVVMGGPGARNEQFF | TGTGCCAGCAGCGTAGTAATGGGAGGGCCGGGGGCCCGCAATGAGCAGTTCTTC
once | - | TRBJ2-5 | TRBV19 | CASSPFQGGQETQYF | TGTGCCAGTTCTCCGTTTCAGGGGGGACAAGAGACCCAGTACTTC
- | - | TRBJ2-7 | TRBV7-2 | CASSLDTDLYEQYF | TGTGCCAGCAGCTTGGACACCGACCTCTACGAGCAGTACTTC
- | TRBD1 | TRBJ1-2 | TRBV5-6 | CASSPGQGLGGYTF | TGTGCCAGCAGTCCGGGACAGGGTCTTGGTGGCTACACCTTC
- | - | TRBJ2-3 | TRBV4-3 | CASSSGRQATDTQYF | TGCGCCAGCAGCTCCGGTAGGCAGGCCACAGATACGCAGTATTTT
once | - | TRBJ1-3 | TRBV5-4 | CASSLRTGSGNTIYF | TGTGCCAGCAGCTTGCGAACGGGATCTGGAAACACCATATATTTT
- | TRBD1 | TRBJ1-6 | TRBV14 | CANVWTGPGLNSPLHF | TGTGCCAACGTCTGGACAGGACCGGGACTTAATTCACCCCTCCACTTT
- | TRBD1 | TRBJ1-5 | TRBV30 | CAWSRGPGQGEGQPQHF | TGTGCCTGGAGTAGAGGTCCGGGACAGGGTGAGGGCCAGCCCCAGCATTTT
- | TRBD1 | TRBJ2-7 | TRBV5-1 | CASSDDREPYEQYF | TGCGCCAGCAGCGATGACAGGGAACCCTACGAGCAGTACTTC
- | TRBD1 | TRBJ1-2 | TRBV2 | CASSGTGSNYGYTF | TGTGCCAGCAGTGGGACAGGGTCCAACTATGGCTACACCTTC
few | TRBD2 | TRBJ2-1 | TRBV4-1 | CASSQVQSSGGYNEQFF | TGCGCCAGCAGCCAAGTACAAAGTAGCGGGGGGTACAATGAGCAGTTCTTC